The T cell receptor beta chain under discussion was sequenced for a study of blood T cell repertoires in COVID-19. As originally analysed: Estimation of nucleated cell counts was performed using reference gene primer amplification. TCRdb's copy holds only in-frame clones and misses some; the assay was immunoSEQ multiplex PCR. Clone size and V and J calls were adopted from that table, with D and trimming inferred from the DNA. The table includes about 39,000 clones, approximately 88% detected once. CDR3 length: 15 residues. Per the germline V gene, CDR1 is PRHDT and CDR2 is FYEKMQ (reference sequence). V trimming: 4 bases; J trimming: 10 bases; junction bases outside the gene matches: 14.

The clonotype was recovered from a man aged 50-60 years with active or convalescent COVID-19. The source material was peripheral blood. This chain links TRBV13 with TRBJ2-7; 9 nucleotides line up with TRBD1. CDR3 nucleotide sequence: TGTGCCAGCAGCTACGGATCCCGGGACAGGGTGAGACAGTACTTC. Translated, it gives CASSYGSRDRVRQYF.